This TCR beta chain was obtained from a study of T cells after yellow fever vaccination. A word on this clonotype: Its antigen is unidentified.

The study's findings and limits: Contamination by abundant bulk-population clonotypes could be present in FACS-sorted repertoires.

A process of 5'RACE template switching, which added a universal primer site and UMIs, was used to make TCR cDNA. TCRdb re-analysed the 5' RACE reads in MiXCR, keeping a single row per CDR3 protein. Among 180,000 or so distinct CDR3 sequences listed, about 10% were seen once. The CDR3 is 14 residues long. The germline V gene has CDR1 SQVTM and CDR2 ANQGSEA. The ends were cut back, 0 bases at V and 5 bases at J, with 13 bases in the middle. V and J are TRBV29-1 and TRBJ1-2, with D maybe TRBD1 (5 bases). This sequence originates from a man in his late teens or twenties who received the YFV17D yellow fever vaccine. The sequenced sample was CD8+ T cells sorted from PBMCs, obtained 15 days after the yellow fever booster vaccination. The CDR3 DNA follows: TGCAGCGTTGAAGATCGAGAAGGGGCGTATGGCTACACCTTC. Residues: CSVEDREGAYGYTF.